One T cell receptor (beta chain) is described in this entry. The target antigen is unknown. The record originates from a study of metastatic and nonmetastatic thyroid tumors. Looking at the study overall: Thyroid patients, malignant and benign, had repertoires compared across blood and tumor or nodule tissue.

Trimming stripped 1 base from V and 15 bases from J, with 16 bases between. The CDR3 contains 13 residues. From germline, CDR1 is SGHTA and CDR2 FQGTGA. As originally analysed: The authors used CDR3 differences across clinicopathological groups to build a distant-metastasis classifier for papillary thyroid cancer. MiXCR was used by TCRdb to re-call the PCR reads. TCRdb's processing, not the study's, gives the V and J calls here. The sample consists of tens of thousands of clones, about 25% of them appearing once. Study-level findings and limits: TCR beta diversity was reportedly significantly higher in malignant thyroid tumors than benign nodules, in blood and tumor.

Thyroid surgery had not been preceded by any treatment in any patient. The sequence derives from a male donor with papillary thyroid cancer or a benign thyroid nodule (not recorded which). Some clones in this sample may be carry-over from other donors' samples. Sequencing input: blood. This chain uses TRBV7-3 with TRBJ2-1, with D maybe TRBD2 (6 bases). The chain's CDR3 is CASSLRLGGDPFF. CDR3 nucleotides: TGTGCCAGCAGCTTAAGACTGGGGGGTGATCCGTTCTTC.